This T cell receptor beta chain was identified during a study of OX40 agonist ivuxolimab in advanced cancers. This clone was recorded only once. TCRdb's table, derived via immunoSEQ multiplex PCR, lists solely in-frame clones and lacks some. This table has over 55,000 clones, more than 70% appearing once. Trimming removed 4 bases from V and 1 base from J, with 15 bases in between. This CDR3 comprises 16 residues. The germline gives CDR1 SGHRS, CDR2 YFSETQ. The sampling schedule covered blood at baseline, cycle 4 day 1, and cycle 7 day 1. The material was CD4+ or CD8+ T cells sorted from blood, obtained in a trial of the OX40 agonist ivuxolimab. The receptor's source is an adult with an advanced solid tumor such as melanoma, head and neck, liver or kidney cancer. J is TRBJ1-3 and V is TRBV5-1; a possible D gene is TRBD1 (5 bases). DNA of the CDR3: TGCGCCAGCAGCCCCGCACCTGGGGGGTCTGGAAACACCATATATTTT. This sequence encodes CASSPAPGGSGNTIYF.